This entry features one TCR beta chain sequence. Its target is not known. These data are taken from a study of shared clonotypes between healthy human individuals. Whole-study results and caveats: It was the non-shared clonotypes that had lower generation probabilities than clonotypes shared by all four donors.

V was trimmed by 8 bases and J by 0 bases, leaving 11 bases between them. Germline V gene lookup returns CDR1 LNHDA and CDR2 SQIVND (reference sequence). CDR3 length equals 14 residues. The assay ran at deep level. Each replicate PCR on the sorted subsets used roughly 190 ng DNA (around 31,000 T cell genomes). Some clones are missing from TCRdb's copy, which holds only in-frame ones; the method was immunoSEQ multiplex PCR. The repertoire includes roughly 2.5 million clones, over 85% of them detected once, and 0.14% sits in the top ten. The J gene is TRBJ1-3, the V gene TRBV19; D call uncertain. What was sequenced was naive CD4+ T cells sorted from blood. Documented subset: CD45RA+ positively selected. This sequence was found in a man in his late teens or twenties in good health. The CDR3 bases are TGTGCCAGTGAACGACGGAGCTCTGGAAACACCATATATTTT. Translation: CASERRSSGNTIYF.